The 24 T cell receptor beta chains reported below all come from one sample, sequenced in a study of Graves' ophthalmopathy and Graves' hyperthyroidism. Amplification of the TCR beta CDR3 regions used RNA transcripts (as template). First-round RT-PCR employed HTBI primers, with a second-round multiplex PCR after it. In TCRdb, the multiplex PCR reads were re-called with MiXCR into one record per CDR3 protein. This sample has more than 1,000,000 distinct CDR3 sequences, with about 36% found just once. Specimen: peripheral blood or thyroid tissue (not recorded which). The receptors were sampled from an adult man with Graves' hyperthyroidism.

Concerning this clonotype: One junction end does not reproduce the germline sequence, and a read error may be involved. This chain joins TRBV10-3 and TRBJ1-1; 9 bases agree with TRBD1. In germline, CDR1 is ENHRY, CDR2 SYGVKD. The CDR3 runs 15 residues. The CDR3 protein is CASSYVGQGNGEAFF. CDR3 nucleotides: TGTGCCAGCAGTTACGTAGGACAGGGGAACGGTGAAGCTTTCTTT.

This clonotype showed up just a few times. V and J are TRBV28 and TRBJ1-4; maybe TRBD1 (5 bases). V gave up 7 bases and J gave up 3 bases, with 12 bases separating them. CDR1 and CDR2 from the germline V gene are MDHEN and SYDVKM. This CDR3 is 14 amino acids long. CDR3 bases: TGTGCCAGCATAGGGGAGGGAGCTAATGAAAAACTGTTTTTT. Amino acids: CASIGEGANEKLFF.

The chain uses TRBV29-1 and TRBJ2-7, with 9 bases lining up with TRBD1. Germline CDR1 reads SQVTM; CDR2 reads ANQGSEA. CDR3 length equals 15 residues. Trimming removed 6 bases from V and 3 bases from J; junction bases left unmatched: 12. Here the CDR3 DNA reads TGCAGCGTACACAGCGGGACAGGGTTGGGCTACGAGCAGTACTTC. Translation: CSVHSGTGLGYEQYF.

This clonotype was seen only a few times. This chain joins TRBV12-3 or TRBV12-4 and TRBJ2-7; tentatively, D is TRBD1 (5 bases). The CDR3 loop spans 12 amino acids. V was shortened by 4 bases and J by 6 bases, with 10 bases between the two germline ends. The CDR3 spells CASSSGPAEQYF. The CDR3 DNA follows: TGTGCCAGCAGTTCAGGGCCGGCCGAGCAGTACTTC.

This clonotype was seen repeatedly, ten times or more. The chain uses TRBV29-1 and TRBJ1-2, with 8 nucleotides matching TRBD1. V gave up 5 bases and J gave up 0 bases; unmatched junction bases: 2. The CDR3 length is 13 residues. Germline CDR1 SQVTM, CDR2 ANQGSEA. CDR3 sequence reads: CSVWTGPNYGYTF. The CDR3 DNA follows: TGCAGCGTTTGGACAGGGCCTAACTATGGCTACACCTTC.

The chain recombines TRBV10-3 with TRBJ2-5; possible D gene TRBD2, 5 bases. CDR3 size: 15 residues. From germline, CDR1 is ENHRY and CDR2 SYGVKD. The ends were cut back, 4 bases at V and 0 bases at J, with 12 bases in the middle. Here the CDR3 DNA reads TGTGCCATCAGTGCTAGCCGGACTTACCAAGAGACCCAGTACTTC. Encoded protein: CAISASRTYQETQYF.

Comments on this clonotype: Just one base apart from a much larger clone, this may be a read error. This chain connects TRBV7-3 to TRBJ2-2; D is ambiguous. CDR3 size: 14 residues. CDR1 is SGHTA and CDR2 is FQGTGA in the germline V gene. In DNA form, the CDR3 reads TGTGCCAGCAGTTCCCGGGCCCTCACCTGGGAGCTGTTTTTT. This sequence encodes CASSSRALTWELFF.

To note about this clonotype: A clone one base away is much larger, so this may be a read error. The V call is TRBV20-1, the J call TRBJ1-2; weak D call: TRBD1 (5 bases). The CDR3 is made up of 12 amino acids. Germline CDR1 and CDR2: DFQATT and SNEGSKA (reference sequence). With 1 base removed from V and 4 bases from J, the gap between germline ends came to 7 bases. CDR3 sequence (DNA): TGCAGTGCTAGAGTCGGGGGCTATGGCTACACCTTC. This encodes CSARVGGYGYTF.

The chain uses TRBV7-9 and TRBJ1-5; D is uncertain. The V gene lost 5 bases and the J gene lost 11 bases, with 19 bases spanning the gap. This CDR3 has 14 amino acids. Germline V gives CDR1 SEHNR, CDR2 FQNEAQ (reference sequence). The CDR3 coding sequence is TGTGCCAGCAGCCCAGAAGAGGATCGGGAGACCCAGCATTTT. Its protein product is CASSPEEDRETQHF.

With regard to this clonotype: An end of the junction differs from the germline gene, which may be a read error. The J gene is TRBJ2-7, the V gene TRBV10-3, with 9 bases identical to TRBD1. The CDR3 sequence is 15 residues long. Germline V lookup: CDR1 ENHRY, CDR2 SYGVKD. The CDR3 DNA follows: TGTGCCATCGGTGAGTCGGGACAGGGTACGCACGAGCAGTACTTC. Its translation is CAIGESGQGTHEQYF.

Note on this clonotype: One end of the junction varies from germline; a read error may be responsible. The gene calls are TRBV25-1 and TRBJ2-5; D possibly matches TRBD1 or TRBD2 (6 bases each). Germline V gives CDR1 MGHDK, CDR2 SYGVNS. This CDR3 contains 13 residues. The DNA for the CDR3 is TGTGCCACCAGTGCCGGGGGCGAGGGCACCCAGTACTTC. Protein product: CATSAGGEGTQYF.

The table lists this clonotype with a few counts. CDR3 bases: TGCAGTGCTAGAGAGTCAATTGGCTGGGGGCAGTACTTC. Protein: CSARESIGWGQYF. This chain uses TRBV20-1 with TRBJ2-7, with D unclear. Germline V gene sequence: CDR1 DFQATT, CDR2 SNEGSKA (reference sequence). V gave up 0 bases and J gave up 9 bases, with 15 bases separating them. The CDR3 loop spans 13 amino acids.

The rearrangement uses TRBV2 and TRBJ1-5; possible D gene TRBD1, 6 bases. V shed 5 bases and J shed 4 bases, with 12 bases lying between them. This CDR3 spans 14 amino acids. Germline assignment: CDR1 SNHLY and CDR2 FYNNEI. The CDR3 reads CASSFPGTNQPQHF. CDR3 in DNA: TGTGCCAGCAGTTTTCCAGGGACAAATCAGCCCCAGCATTTT. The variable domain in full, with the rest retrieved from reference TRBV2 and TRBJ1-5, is EPEVTQTPSHQVTQMGQEVILRCVPISNHLYFYWYRQILGQKVEFLVSFYNNEISEKSEIFDDQFSVERPDGSNFTLKIRSTKLEDSAMYFCASSFPGTNQPQHFGDGTRLSIL.

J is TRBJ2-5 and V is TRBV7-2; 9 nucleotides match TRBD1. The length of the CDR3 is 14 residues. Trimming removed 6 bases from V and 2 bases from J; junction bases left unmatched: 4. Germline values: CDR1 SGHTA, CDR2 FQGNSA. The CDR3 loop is CASRAGTGQETQYF. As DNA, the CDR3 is TGTGCCAGCAGGGCCGGGACAGGGCAAGAGACCCAGTACTTC.

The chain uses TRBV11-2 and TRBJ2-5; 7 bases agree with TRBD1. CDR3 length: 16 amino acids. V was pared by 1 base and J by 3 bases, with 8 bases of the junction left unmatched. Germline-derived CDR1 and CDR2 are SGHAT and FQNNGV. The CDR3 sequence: CASSLARTGVKETQYF. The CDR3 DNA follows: TGTGCCAGCAGCTTAGCTAGAACAGGGGTGAAAGAGACCCAGTACTTC.

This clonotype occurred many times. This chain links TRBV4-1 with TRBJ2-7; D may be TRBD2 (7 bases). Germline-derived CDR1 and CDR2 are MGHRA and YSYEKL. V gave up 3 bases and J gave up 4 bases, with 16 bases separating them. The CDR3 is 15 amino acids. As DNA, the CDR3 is TGCGCCAGCAGCCAGAGGGCGGGGGCACAGTACGAGCAGTACTTC. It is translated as CASSQRAGAQYEQYF.

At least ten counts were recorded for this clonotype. The CDR3 nucleotides read TGTGCCAGCAGCGTAGCTGGGGGACAGAACACTGAAGCTTTCTTT. The encoded protein is CASSVAGGQNTEAFF. The chain uses TRBV9 and TRBJ1-1; a weak D match, TRBD1 (6 bases). Trimming took off 0 bases at V and 1 base at J, with 10 bases between the two ends. This CDR3 is built from 15 residues. Germline V CDR1 and CDR2: SGDLS, YYNGEE. The complete variable domain, with remaining parts taken from reference TRBV9 and TRBJ1-1, reads DSGVTQTPKHLITATGQRVTLRCSPRSGDLSVYWYQQSLDQGLQFLIQYYNGEERAKGNILERFSAQQFPDLHSELNLSSLELGDSALYFCASSVAGGQNTEAFFGQGTRLTVV.

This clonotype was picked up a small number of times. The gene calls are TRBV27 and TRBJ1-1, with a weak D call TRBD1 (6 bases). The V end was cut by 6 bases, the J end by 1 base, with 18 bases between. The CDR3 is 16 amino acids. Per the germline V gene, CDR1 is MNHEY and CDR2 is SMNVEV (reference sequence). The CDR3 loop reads CASSRRDTTPNTEAFF. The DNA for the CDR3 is TGTGCCAGCAGCCGCCGGGACACCACCCCGAACACTGAAGCTTTCTTT.

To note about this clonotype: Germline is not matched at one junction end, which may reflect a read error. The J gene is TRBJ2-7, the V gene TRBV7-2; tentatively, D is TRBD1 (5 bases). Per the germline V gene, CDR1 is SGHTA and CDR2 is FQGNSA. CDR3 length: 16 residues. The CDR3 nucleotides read TGCGCCAGCAGCCGACTCCAGGGTGGAAGCTCCTACGAGCAGTACTTC. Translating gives CASSRLQGGSSYEQYF.

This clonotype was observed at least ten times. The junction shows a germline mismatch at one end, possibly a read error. This chain's CDR3 is CASSLATSYEQYF. The CDR3 nucleotides read TGCGCCAGCAGCTTGGCGACTTCATACGAGCAGTACTTC. This chain uses TRBV7-2 with TRBJ2-7, with D unclear. This CDR3 has 13 residues. Per germline, CDR1 SGHTA and CDR2 FQGNSA.

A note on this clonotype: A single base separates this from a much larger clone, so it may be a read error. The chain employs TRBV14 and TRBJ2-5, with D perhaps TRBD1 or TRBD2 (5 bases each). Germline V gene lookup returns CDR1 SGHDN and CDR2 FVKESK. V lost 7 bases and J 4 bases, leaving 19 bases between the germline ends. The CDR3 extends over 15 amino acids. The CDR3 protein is CASTTVGDGGETQYF. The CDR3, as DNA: TGTGCCAGCACTACCGTCGGGGACGGTGGAGAGACCCAGTACTTC.

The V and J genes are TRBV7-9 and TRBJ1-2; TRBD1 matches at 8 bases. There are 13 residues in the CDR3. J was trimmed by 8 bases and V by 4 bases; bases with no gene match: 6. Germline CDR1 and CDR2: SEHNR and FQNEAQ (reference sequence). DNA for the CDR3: TGTGCCAGCAGCTCACCGGGACAGGCGGGCTACACCTTC. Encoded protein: CASSSPGQAGYTF.

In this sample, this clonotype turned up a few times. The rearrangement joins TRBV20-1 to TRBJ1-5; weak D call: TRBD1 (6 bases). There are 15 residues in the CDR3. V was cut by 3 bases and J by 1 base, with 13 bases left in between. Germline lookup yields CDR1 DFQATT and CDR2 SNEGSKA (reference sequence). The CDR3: CSARWGAGSNQPQHF. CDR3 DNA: TGCAGTGCTAGGTGGGGGGCCGGGAGCAATCAGCCCCAGCATTTT.

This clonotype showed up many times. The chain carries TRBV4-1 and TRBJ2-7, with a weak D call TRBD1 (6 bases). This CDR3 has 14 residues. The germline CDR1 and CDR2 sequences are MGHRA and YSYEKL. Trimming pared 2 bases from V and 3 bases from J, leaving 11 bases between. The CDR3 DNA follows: TGCGCCAGCAGCCAACAGGACAGTGACTACGAGCAGTACTTC. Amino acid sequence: CASSQQDSDYEQYF.